This is a list of T cell receptor beta chains from one sample in a study of vaccination and CD4 T cells after COVID-19. TCRdb processed the PCR reads anew with MiXCR; each CDR3 protein has one entry. The sample lists about 12,000 distinct CDR3 sequences, 75% seen once, with 10% in the top ten. The antigens these receptors bind are not known. Sequenced material: CD4+ T cells from blood, cultured in vitro. All receptors derive from a human donor who had recovered from COVID-19. CDR3s include the opening cysteine and the closing phenylalanine or tryptophan. Each record gives: J gene, clone size, D gene, V gene, CDR3 protein, CDR3 DNA. The D gene is left open where the match is weak. The size of a clone is reported for some rows only, either as once, few or many, or as a class for expanded clones.

J: TRBJ2-5
size: .
D: TRBD2
V: TRBV7-2
CDR3: CASSGGGRETQYF
DNA: TGTGCCAGCAGCGGGGGAGGGCGGGAGACCCAGTACTTC

J: TRBJ2-7
size: .
D: TRBD2
V: TRBV6-2/TRBV6-3
CDR3: CASNSGVRTSGRGSYEQYF
DNA: TGTGCCAGCAATTCCGGGGTGAGGACTAGCGGTAGGGGGTCCTACGAGCAGTACTTC

J: TRBJ1-5
size: .
D: .
V: TRBV7-2
CDR3: CASSLGGGTNQPQHF
DNA: TGTGCCAGCAGCTTAGGGGGAGGGACCAATCAGCCCCAGCATTTT

J: TRBJ2-7
size: .
D: .
V: TRBV15
CDR3: CATSRTLARGEYEQYF
DNA: TGTGCCACCAGCAGAACCCTGGCGAGGGGAGAATACGAGCAGTACTTC

J: TRBJ2-3
size: .
D: TRBD1
V: TRBV11-3
CDR3: CASSFGQGVAVPDTQYF
DNA: TGTGCCAGCAGCTTCGGACAGGGGGTGGCGGTTCCAGATACGCAGTATTTT

J: TRBJ1-6
size: .
D: .
V: TRBV7-9
CDR3: CASRPNRRGYSPLHF
DNA: TGTGCCAGCAGACCTAACAGGAGAGGATACTCACCCCTCCACTTT

J: TRBJ2-3
size: .
D: .
V: TRBV25-1
CDR3: CASSATSSGTDTQYF
DNA: TGTGCCAGCAGTGCGACTAGTTCGGGCACAGATACGCAGTATTTT

J: TRBJ2-5
size: .
D: TRBD2
V: TRBV10-3
CDR3: CAISTGLAGGPETQYF
DNA: TGTGCCATCAGCACGGGACTAGCGGGAGGACCGGAGACCCAGTACTTC

J: TRBJ1-2
size: .
D: .
V: TRBV9
CDR3: CASSGALGQGYGYTF
DNA: TGTGCCAGCAGCGGGGCCTTGGGCCAGGGGTATGGCTACACCTTC

J: TRBJ1-4
size: .
D: .
V: TRBV27
CDR3: CASPKQFTLSEKLFF
DNA: TGTGCCAGCCCGAAGCAGTTTACCCTTTCTGAAAAACTGTTTTTT

J: TRBJ1-1
size: .
D: .
V: TRBV7-2
CDR3: CASSLGVSLGTEAFF
DNA: TGTGCCAGCAGCTTAGGGGTCAGTTTGGGCACTGAAGCTTTCTTT

J: TRBJ1-6
size: .
D: .
V: TRBV20-1
CDR3: CSARIVSSYNSPLHF
DNA: TGCAGTGCTAGAATAGTGAGCTCCTATAATTCACCCCTCCACTTT

J: TRBJ1-3
size: .
D: .
V: TRBV6-5
CDR3: CASSYGGDSGNTIYF
DNA: TGTGCCAGCAGTTACGGAGGGGACTCTGGAAACACCATATATTTT

J: TRBJ2-7
size: .
D: .
V: TRBV20-1
CDR3: CSALSYGQSYEQYF
DNA: TGCAGTGCCCTGAGTTACGGACAGAGCTACGAGCAGTACTTC

J: TRBJ1-1
size: few
D: .
V: TRBV11-2
CDR3: CASSYFPQGEAFF
DNA: TGTGCCAGCAGCTATTTCCCACAGGGTGAGGCTTTCTTT

J: TRBJ1-5
size: large
D: .
V: TRBV7-3
CDR3: CASSLSPEQPQHF
DNA: TGTGCCAGCAGCTTAAGTCCTGAACAGCCCCAGCATTTT

J: TRBJ1-2
size: .
D: .
V: TRBV10-3
CDR3: CAISDGHTNYGYTF
DNA: TGTGCCATCAGTGATGGACACACTAACTATGGCTACACCTTC

J: TRBJ2-2
size: .
D: TRBD2
V: TRBV20-1
CDR3: CSARASGRVLTGELFF
DNA: TGCAGTGCTAGGGCTAGCGGGAGGGTTTTAACCGGGGAGCTGTTTTTT

J: TRBJ2-3
size: .
D: TRBD2
V: TRBV5-1
CDR3: CASREAGVGADTQYF
DNA: TGCGCCAGCAGGGAAGCGGGAGTTGGGGCAGATACGCAGTATTTT

J: TRBJ1-3
size: .
D: TRBD1
V: TRBV20-1
CDR3: CSPIKGTGGGNTIYF
DNA: TGCAGTCCCATAAAGGGGACAGGGGGTGGAAACACCATATATTTT

J: TRBJ1-4
size: .
D: .
V: TRBV7-9
CDR3: CASSLGPLTEKLFF
DNA: TGTGCCAGCAGCTTAGGCCCTCTGACTGAAAAACTGTTTTTT

J: TRBJ1-2
size: .
D: .
V: TRBV6-2/TRBV6-3
CDR3: CASLRTAVSYGYTF
DNA: TGTGCCAGCTTACGGACTGCAGTGAGCTATGGCTACACCTTC

J: TRBJ2-7
size: .
D: TRBD2
V: TRBV6-5
CDR3: CASSYSGGEQYF
DNA: TGTGCCAGCAGTTACTCCGGGGGGGAGCAGTACTTC

J: TRBJ1-5
size: .
D: .
V: TRBV19
CDR3: CASSTREGGLGQPQHF
DNA: TGTGCCAGTAGTACAAGGGAGGGGGGCTTGGGTCAGCCCCAGCATTTT

J: TRBJ2-7
size: few
D: TRBD2
V: TRBV6-1
CDR3: CASSTDLISSGKIYEQYF
DNA: TGTGCCAGCAGCACCGACCTTATTTCTAGCGGGAAGATCTACGAGCAGTACTTC

J: TRBJ2-2
size: .
D: .
V: TRBV4-1
CDR3: CASSQGIRGGGTRELFF
DNA: TGCGCCAGCAGCCAAGGAATCAGGGGAGGTGGCACCAGGGAGCTGTTTTTT

J: TRBJ2-2
size: .
D: .
V: TRBV6-5
CDR3: CASSYSARTNTGELFF
DNA: TGTGCCAGCAGTTACTCAGCCAGGACGAACACCGGGGAGCTGTTTTTT

J: TRBJ2-7
size: once
D: TRBD2
V: TRBV20-1
CDR3: CSAESGLAGGSFEQYF
DNA: TGCAGTGCTGAATCGGGACTAGCGGGAGGATCATTCGAGCAGTACTTC

J: TRBJ1-1
size: few
D: TRBD1
V: TRBV7-9
CDR3: CASSLVADRGRDTEAFF
DNA: TGTGCCAGCAGCTTAGTCGCGGACAGGGGAAGGGACACTGAAGCTTTCTTT

J: TRBJ1-3
size: .
D: .
V: TRBV27
CDR3: CASKGNIGNTIYF
DNA: TGTGCCAGCAAGGGGAATATTGGAAACACCATATATTTT

J: TRBJ1-5
size: .
D: TRBD1
V: TRBV19
CDR3: CASRDRGSPNQPQHF
DNA: TGTGCCAGCCGGGACAGGGGGTCCCCCAATCAGCCCCAGCATTTT

J: TRBJ1-6
size: .
D: .
V: TRBV27
CDR3: CASRGVWGNSPLHF
DNA: TGTGCCAGCAGAGGGGTTTGGGGGAATTCACCCCTCCACTTT

J: TRBJ1-6
size: .
D: .
V: TRBV7-9
CDR3: CASSPHRGGYNSPLHF
DNA: TGTGCCAGCAGCCCGCACCGAGGGGGCTATAATTCACCCCTCCACTTT

J: TRBJ2-7
size: .
D: .
V: TRBV10-3
CDR3: CAISDPGTPATGQYF
DNA: TGTGCCATCAGTGATCCCGGGACGCCGGCCACCGGGCAGTACTTC

J: TRBJ1-2
size: .
D: TRBD1
V: TRBV19
CDR3: CASSTGQGGSGYTF
DNA: TGTGCCAGTAGTACAGGACAGGGGGGCTCTGGCTACACCTTC

J: TRBJ2-2
size: few
D: .
V: TRBV6-5
CDR3: CASSSRTLTGELFF
DNA: TGTGCCAGCAGTTCCCGGACCCTCACCGGGGAGCTGTTTTTT

J: TRBJ1-2
size: once
D: .
V: TRBV11-1
CDR3: CASSKGNYGYTF
DNA: TGTGCCAGCAGCAAAGGGAACTATGGCTACACCTTC

J: TRBJ1-1
size: .
D: .
V: TRBV20-1
CDR3: CSARDLRGPGTEAFF
DNA: TGCAGTGCTAGAGATCTAAGGGGCCCGGGTACTGAAGCTTTCTTT

J: TRBJ2-3
size: .
D: .
V: TRBV11-2
CDR3: CASSLETDTQYF
DNA: TGTGCCAGCAGCCTAGAAACAGATACGCAGTATTTT

J: TRBJ1-2
size: .
D: TRBD1
V: TRBV24-1
CDR3: CATSQPGQGFDGYTF
DNA: TGTGCCACCAGTCAACCGGGACAGGGGTTTGATGGCTACACCTTC

J: TRBJ2-7
size: .
D: .
V: TRBV28
CDR3: CASSFVGAYEQYF
DNA: TGTGCCAGCAGTTTTGTCGGCGCCTACGAGCAGTACTTC

J: TRBJ1-5
size: once
D: .
V: TRBV30
CDR3: CAWSPRINQPQHF
DNA: TGTGCCTGGAGTCCACGGATCAATCAGCCCCAGCATTTT

J: TRBJ2-7
size: .
D: TRBD2
V: TRBV27
CDR3: CASRLASLTYEQYF
DNA: TGTGCCAGCCGACTAGCGTCCTTGACCTACGAGCAGTACTTC

J: TRBJ2-7
size: .
D: TRBD2
V: TRBV12-3/TRBV12-4
CDR3: CASRASGRAYEQYF
DNA: TGTGCCAGCAGAGCCAGCGGGAGGGCCTACGAGCAGTACTTC

J: TRBJ1-1
size: .
D: TRBD1
V: TRBV6-1
CDR3: CASSRDRGNTEAFF
DNA: TGTGCCAGCAGTCGGGACAGGGGGAACACTGAAGCTTTCTTT